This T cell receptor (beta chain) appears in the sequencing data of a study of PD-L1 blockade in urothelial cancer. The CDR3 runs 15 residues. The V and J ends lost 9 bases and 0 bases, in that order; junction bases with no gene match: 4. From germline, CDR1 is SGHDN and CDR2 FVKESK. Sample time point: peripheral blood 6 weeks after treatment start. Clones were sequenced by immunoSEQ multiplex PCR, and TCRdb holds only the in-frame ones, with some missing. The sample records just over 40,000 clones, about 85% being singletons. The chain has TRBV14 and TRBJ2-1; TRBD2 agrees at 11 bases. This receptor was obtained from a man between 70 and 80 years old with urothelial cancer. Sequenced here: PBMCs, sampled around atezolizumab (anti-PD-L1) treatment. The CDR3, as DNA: TGTGCCAGTCAAGGACTAGCGGGCTCCTACAATGAGCAGTTCTTC. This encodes CASQGLAGSYNEQFF. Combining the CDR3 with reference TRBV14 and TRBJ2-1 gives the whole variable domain EAGVTQFPSHSVIEKGQTVTLRCDPISGHDNLYWYRRVMGKEIKFLLHFVKESKQDESGMPNNRFLAERTGGTYSTLKVQPAELEDSGVYFCASQGLAGSYNEQFFGPGTRLTVL.